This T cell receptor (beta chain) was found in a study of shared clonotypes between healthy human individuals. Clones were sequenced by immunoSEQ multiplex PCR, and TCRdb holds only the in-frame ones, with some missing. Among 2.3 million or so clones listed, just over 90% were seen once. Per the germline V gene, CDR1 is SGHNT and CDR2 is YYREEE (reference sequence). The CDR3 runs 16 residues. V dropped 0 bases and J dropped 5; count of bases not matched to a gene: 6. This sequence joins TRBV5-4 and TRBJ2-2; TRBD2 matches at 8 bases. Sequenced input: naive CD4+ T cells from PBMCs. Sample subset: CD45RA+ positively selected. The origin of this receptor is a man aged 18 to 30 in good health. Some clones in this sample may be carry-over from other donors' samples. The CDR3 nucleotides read TGTGCCAGCAGCTTGGGTGGCGGGAGGAAAACCGGGGAGCTGTTTTTT. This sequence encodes CASSLGGGRKTGELFF.